This T cell receptor beta chain was sequenced for a study of lymphopenia after photon versus proton radiotherapy. Using immunoSEQ multiplex PCR, the repertoire was profiled, and TCRdb retains in-frame clones only, with some absent. The repertoire holds around 29,000 clones, with over 70% as singletons. Findings and limits, study-wide: Oligoclonal CD8+ Temra expansion after nadir drove photon patients' diversity drop.

V was shortened by 0 bases and J by 0 bases, with 12 bases between the two germline ends. The CDR3 is 18 residues long. In germline, CDR1 is MGHRA, CDR2 YSYEKL. As concerns this clone: What it recognizes is unknown.

This chain links TRBV4-1 with TRBJ1-6; TRBD1 is a possible D gene (6 bases). The receptor comes from a woman in her seventies with pancreatic cancer. Specimen: peripheral blood, collected from a patient treated with proton-based radiotherapy. The CDR3 DNA sequence: TGCGCCAGCAGCCAAGAGTTAGGGGGGAGCTCCTATAATTCACCCCTCCACTTT. Amino acids: CASSQELGGSSYNSPLHF.